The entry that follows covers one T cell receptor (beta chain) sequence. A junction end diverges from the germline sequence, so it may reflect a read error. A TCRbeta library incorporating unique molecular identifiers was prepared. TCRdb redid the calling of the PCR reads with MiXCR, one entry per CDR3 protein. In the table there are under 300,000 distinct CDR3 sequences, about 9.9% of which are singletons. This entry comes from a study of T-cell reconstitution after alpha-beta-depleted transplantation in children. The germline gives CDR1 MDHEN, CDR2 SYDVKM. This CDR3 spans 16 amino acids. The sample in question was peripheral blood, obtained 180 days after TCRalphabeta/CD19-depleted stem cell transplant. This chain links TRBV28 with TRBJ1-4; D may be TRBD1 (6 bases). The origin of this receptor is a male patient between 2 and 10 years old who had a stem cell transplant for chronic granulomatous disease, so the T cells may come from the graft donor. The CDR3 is CASSFTGYRPNDKLFF. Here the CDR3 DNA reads TGTGCCAGCAGTTTTACAGGGTATAGGCCTAATGACAAACTGTTTTTT.